This is a list of T cell receptor beta chains from one sample in a study of human T cells and chemical hapten exposure. TCRdb called the RACE reads again in MiXCR, with one record for every CDR3 protein. The sample has under 110,000 distinct CDR3 sequences, roughly 12% seen once. Material: whole blood, obtained in connection with sensitization to the hapten diphenylcyclopropenone (DPC). The origin of the receptors is a woman between 45 and 60 years old with alopecia areata. Some clones in this sample may be carry-over from other donors' samples. Each CDR3 is given with its conserved first and last residue. A D gene is named only where the DNA matches it firmly. Where a row states a size, it is once, few, many or the class of an expanded clone; other rows omit it.

size: .
V: TRBV3-1
length: 13
D: .
J: TRBJ2-2
DNA: TGTGCCAGCAGCCAATCTAATACCGGGGAGCTGTTTTTT
CDR3: CASSQSNTGELFF

size: .
V: TRBV28
length: 15
D: .
J: TRBJ2-7
DNA: TGTGCCAGCAGCCAAACGGGGAGTAGCTCCTACGAGCAGTACTTC
CDR3: CASSQTGSSSYEQYF

size: .
V: TRBV18
length: 15
D: .
J: TRBJ1-1
DNA: TGTGCCAGCTCACGATCGGACAGCAGTAACACTGAAGCTTTCTTT
CDR3: CASSRSDSSNTEAFF

size: many
V: TRBV7-6
length: 13
D: .
J: TRBJ2-7
DNA: TGTGCCAGCAGCGACCACCTTGCGGGTTCGCAGTACTTC
CDR3: CASSDHLAGSQYF

size: few
V: TRBV14
length: 14
D: .
J: TRBJ2-2
DNA: TGTGCCAGCAGCCAAGTGGCGGGCCCCGGGGAGCTGTTTTTT
CDR3: CASSQVAGPGELFF

size: few
V: TRBV7-2
length: 19
D: .
J: TRBJ1-5
DNA: TGTGCCAGCAGCTTGGCAGCAGGGCCTGCTTCCTATAGCAATCAGCCCCAGCATTTT
CDR3: CASSLAAGPASYSNQPQHF

size: many
V: TRBV28
length: 11
D: .
J: TRBJ1-4
DNA: TGTGCCAGCAGCCCCCTTTTCGAACTGTTTTTT
CDR3: CASSPLFELFF

size: .
V: TRBV12-3/TRBV12-4
length: 15
D: .
J: TRBJ2-3
DNA: TGTGCCAGCAGTTTTAGGGACCCGCGACGGGATACGCAGTATTTT
CDR3: CASSFRDPRRDTQYF

size: few
V: TRBV6-2/TRBV6-3
length: 13
D: .
J: TRBJ2-7
DNA: TGTGCCAGCAGTTACGGGGACCCCTACGAGCAGTACTTC
CDR3: CASSYGDPYEQYF

size: .
V: TRBV5-4
length: 16
D: .
J: TRBJ1-1
DNA: TGTGCCAGCAGCCCACTCAGGGGATCGAGGGAGACTGAAGCTTTCTTT
CDR3: CASSPLRGSRETEAFF

size: many
V: TRBV12-3/TRBV12-4
length: 16
D: TRBD1
J: TRBJ1-2
DNA: TGTGCCAGCAGTTTGGCTGGAGGGACAGGGGCCTATGGCTACACCTTC
CDR3: CASSLAGGTGAYGYTF

size: .
V: TRBV28
length: 16
D: .
J: TRBJ2-2
DNA: TGTGCCAGCAGTTCGCCGGGACTCCTCAACACCGGGGAGCTGTTTTTT
CDR3: CASSSPGLLNTGELFF

size: .
V: TRBV9
length: 15
D: TRBD1
J: TRBJ1-6
DNA: TGTGCCAGCTCGCCGGGACAGTCCTTCGATTCACCCCTCCACTTT
CDR3: CASSPGQSFDSPLHF

size: .
V: TRBV27
length: 16
D: TRBD2
J: TRBJ2-5
DNA: TGTGCCAGCAGTTTATCGATCGGACTAGCGCAAGAGACCCAGTACTTC
CDR3: CASSLSIGLAQETQYF

size: few
V: TRBV28
length: 13
D: .
J: TRBJ2-5
DNA: TGTGCCAGCAGTTTATCCCCTTCGGAGACCCAGTACTTC
CDR3: CASSLSPSETQYF

size: .
V: TRBV28
length: 15
D: .
J: TRBJ2-2
DNA: TGTGCCAGCAGTAACGACAGTCCGAACACCGGGGAGCTGTTTTTT
CDR3: CASSNDSPNTGELFF

size: .
V: TRBV7-6
length: 15
D: TRBD1
J: TRBJ1-3
DNA: TGTGCCAGCAGCCGTCAGGGGGGCCCTGGAAACACCATATATTTT
CDR3: CASSRQGGPGNTIYF

size: .
V: TRBV5-6
length: 11
D: .
J: TRBJ2-5
DNA: TGTGCCAGCAGCTTCCGGCGACTGGAGTACTTC
CDR3: CASSFRRLEYF

size: many
V: TRBV10-3
length: 14
D: TRBD1
J: TRBJ1-5
DNA: TGTGCCATCAGTGGCCAGGGGGCGGATCAGCCCCAGCATTTT
CDR3: CAISGQGADQPQHF

size: .
V: TRBV5-1
length: 15
D: TRBD2
J: TRBJ2-1
DNA: TGCGCCAGCAGTCCCGGGACTAGCGAGTACAATGAGCAGTTCTTC
CDR3: CASSPGTSEYNEQFF

size: many
V: TRBV4-1
length: 18
D: .
J: TRBJ2-3
DNA: TGCGCCAGCAGCAAGCAGGTCAGGGCGGGTGCTAGCACAGATACGCAGTATTTT
CDR3: CASSKQVRAGASTDTQYF

size: .
V: TRBV12-3/TRBV12-4
length: 17
D: .
J: TRBJ1-1
DNA: TGTGCCAGCAGTCCGGTAAGGTCAGGGAGGAAGGACACTGAAGCTTTCTTT
CDR3: CASSPVRSGRKDTEAFF

size: .
V: TRBV19
length: 15
D: .
J: TRBJ2-2
DNA: TGTGCCAGTAGTATTATAGAGGGGCGGACCGGGGAGCTGTTTTTT
CDR3: CASSIIEGRTGELFF

size: .
V: TRBV2
length: 14
D: .
J: TRBJ2-7
DNA: TGTGCCAGCAGTGCAAGTGGATCAACCTACGAGCAGTACTTC
CDR3: CASSASGSTYEQYF

size: .
V: TRBV2
length: 15
D: .
J: TRBJ1-3
DNA: TGTGCCAGCAGTGATCAGGTCCTCTCTGGAAACACCATATATTTT
CDR3: CASSDQVLSGNTIYF

size: .
V: TRBV18
length: 15
D: .
J: TRBJ2-7
DNA: TGTGCCAGCTCACCGGGCGGGGTAGGGTCCTACGAGCAGTACTTC
CDR3: CASSPGGVGSYEQYF

size: .
V: TRBV9
length: 13
D: TRBD1
J: TRBJ1-2
DNA: TGTGCCAGCAGCAAGTCGAGACAGGGTGGCTACACCTTC
CDR3: CASSKSRQGGYTF

size: many
V: TRBV7-8
length: 12
D: .
J: TRBJ1-5
DNA: TGTGCCAGCAGCCTAATTAATCAGCCCCAGCATTTT
CDR3: CASSLINQPQHF

size: .
V: TRBV4-3
length: 13
D: .
J: TRBJ1-6
DNA: TGCGCCAGCAGCCCCTCGCCGAATTCACCCCTCCACTTT
CDR3: CASSPSPNSPLHF

size: .
V: TRBV7-8
length: 12
D: .
J: TRBJ1-3
DNA: TGTGCCAGCAGCTCGCCGGAAAACACCATATATTTT
CDR3: CASSSPENTIYF

size: few
V: TRBV6-5
length: 14
D: .
J: TRBJ1-3
DNA: TGTGCCAGCAGTACGTCTCCCCGAGGAAACACCATATATTTT
CDR3: CASSTSPRGNTIYF

size: .
V: TRBV11-3
length: 15
D: .
J: TRBJ2-2
DNA: TGTGCCAGCAGCTTCGGAGGGGGAAACACCGGGGAGCTGTTTTTT
CDR3: CASSFGGGNTGELFF

size: .
V: TRBV5-1
length: 15
D: TRBD1
J: TRBJ1-3
DNA: TGCGCCAGCAGCAGCGGGACAGCGACTGGAAACACCATATATTTT
CDR3: CASSSGTATGNTIYF

size: .
V: TRBV20-1
length: 14
D: TRBD2
J: TRBJ2-4
DNA: TGCAGTGCCCCCCTGGGGGGGGTCAAAAACATTCAGTACTTC
CDR3: CSAPLGGVKNIQYF

size: few
V: TRBV10-3
length: 15
D: .
J: TRBJ2-2
DNA: TGTGCCATCAGTGAGGAGGGTGGTGACACCGGGGAGCTGTTTTTT
CDR3: CAISEEGGDTGELFF

size: .
V: TRBV5-1
length: 18
D: TRBD2
J: TRBJ2-1
DNA: TGCGCCAGCAGCCCGACGGCTAGCGGGGGGCGGTCTATTTTAGAGCAGTTCTTC
CDR3: CASSPTASGGRSILEQFF

size: .
V: TRBV3-1
length: 12
D: .
J: TRBJ1-1
DNA: TGTGCCAGCAGCCTTCTGGACACTGAAGCTTTCTTT
CDR3: CASSLLDTEAFF

size: few
V: TRBV27
length: 16
D: .
J: TRBJ2-1
DNA: TGTGCCAGCAGTTTAAACGGGGCCAGCTCCTACAATGAGCAGTTCTTC
CDR3: CASSLNGASSYNEQFF

size: few
V: TRBV6-2/TRBV6-3
length: 16
D: TRBD1
J: TRBJ2-6
DNA: TGTGCCAGCAGTTGGACAGGACACTCTGGGGCCAACGTCCTGACTTTC
CDR3: CASSWTGHSGANVLTF

size: few
V: TRBV20-1
length: 12
D: .
J: TRBJ1-1
DNA: TGCAGTGCGAGACTCCGAGGGCGGGCGGCTTTCTTT
CDR3: CSARLRGRAAFF

size: .
V: TRBV6-5
length: 12
D: TRBD1
J: TRBJ1-6
DNA: TGTGCCAGCAGTGCTAACAGGGGCACCCTCCACTTT
CDR3: CASSANRGTLHF

size: .
V: TRBV21-1
length: 15
D: .
J: TRBJ2-7
DNA: TGTGCCAGCAGCAGTTGGGACAGGGTATTCTACGAGCAGTACTTC
CDR3: CASSSWDRVFYEQYF

size: few
V: TRBV29-1
length: 11
D: .
J: TRBJ1-2
DNA: TGCAGCGTGACGGATAACTATGGCTACACCTTC
CDR3: CSVTDNYGYTF

size: few
V: TRBV20-1
length: 14
D: .
J: TRBJ2-7
DNA: TGCAGTGCTGGGCGGGCCGATTCCCCCCACGAGCAGTACTTC
CDR3: CSAGRADSPHEQYF

size: many
V: TRBV29-1
length: 16
D: .
J: TRBJ2-1
DNA: TGCAGCGTTGAACCCCCGGGTAGCGGCTCCTACAATGAGCAGTTCTTC
CDR3: CSVEPPGSGSYNEQFF

size: few
V: TRBV7-9
length: 15
D: .
J: TRBJ2-1
DNA: TGTGCCAGCAGCTTCGACGGACTGGCAGACAATGAGCAGTTCTTC
CDR3: CASSFDGLADNEQFF

size: many
V: TRBV20-1
length: 15
D: .
J: TRBJ1-5
DNA: TGCAGTGCTAGGGGCGGAGGGGGGAGCAATCAGCCCCAGCATTTT
CDR3: CSARGGGGSNQPQHF

size: .
V: TRBV28
length: 13
D: .
J: TRBJ2-7
DNA: TGTGCCAGCAGGTCACAGGGTTCCTCCGAGCAGTACTTC
CDR3: CASRSQGSSEQYF

size: many
V: TRBV12-3/TRBV12-4
length: 13
D: .
J: TRBJ1-2
DNA: TGTGCCAGCGGATGGGGCAGGAACTATGGCTACACCTTC
CDR3: CASGWGRNYGYTF

size: few
V: TRBV28
length: 13
D: .
J: TRBJ2-4
DNA: TGTGCCAGCAGTTTGTCCAGGGTGGACATTCAGTACTTC
CDR3: CASSLSRVDIQYF

size: .
V: TRBV12-3/TRBV12-4
length: 14
D: TRBD2
J: TRBJ2-7
DNA: TGTGCCAGCAGTCGGGGACTAGATCGGGACGAGCAGTACTTC
CDR3: CASSRGLDRDEQYF

size: many
V: TRBV18
length: 18
D: TRBD2
J: TRBJ2-3
DNA: TGTGCCAGCTCACGTACCTCGGCGGGAGTGGGAGTCACAGATACGCAGTATTTT
CDR3: CASSRTSAGVGVTDTQYF